In its sample, the clone carrying this TCR beta chain was seen many times. The target antigen is unknown. V was shortened by 3 bases and J by 4 bases, with 13 bases between the two germline ends. This CDR3 spans 14 amino acids. Germline CDR1 LNHDA, CDR2 SQIVND (reference sequence). Diagnostic conclusions were grounded in clinical symptoms, serum thyroxine, TRAb, thyroid ultrasound and orbital computed tomography. The record originates from a study of Graves' ophthalmopathy and Graves' hyperthyroidism. At the level of the study: No ophthalmopathy within 18 months of follow-up signified stable hyperthyroidism.

Transcripts of RNA were the source for amplifying TCR beta CDR3 regions. HTBI primers were employed in first-round RT-PCR, then a second-round multiplex PCR followed. From the multiplex PCR reads, TCRdb called clonotypes with MiXCR, one entry per CDR3 protein. The sample has over a million distinct CDR3 sequences; 35% to 45% are singletons. Whole-study findings and limits: With just under 90% sensitivity and roughly 80% specificity, a 13-signature model separated ophthalmopathy from stable hyperthyroidism.

J is TRBJ2-7 and V is TRBV19, with D unclear. Sequences were obtained from peripheral blood or thyroid tissue (not recorded which). The receptor comes from an adult man with Graves' hyperthyroidism. The CDR3 nucleotides read TGTGCCAGTAGTATCAAGACAATGGGATACGAGCAGTACTTC. Translating gives CASSIKTMGYEQYF.